This T cell receptor (beta chain) is drawn from a study of blood T cell repertoires in COVID-19 (dated by TCRdb to 2018 to 2021). Notes on the research overall: The collaborator samples originated in the United States, Italy and Spain and spanned the acute and convalescent phases of COVID-19. The material from the prospective study consisted of cDNA or gDNA derived from T cells, B-cell-depleted T cells, or PBMCs. Deeply sampled blood TCRbeta repertoires from subjects exposed to, actively infected with, or recovered from COVID-19 were included in the dataset. A freely available public database, intended as a resource for researchers studying the immune response to SARS-CoV-2, is where the repertoires were released. The samples were drawn from two sources: the first 160 participants of the ongoing ImmuneRACE study, and 1,254 subjects contributed by 6 global collaborators. The sample metadata nearly always contained a de-identified subject ID, COVID-19 status, age in years and sex. Where available, HLA class I and class II types were taken from metadata supplied by the sample provider and were not determined by assay-based typing. What the authors observed across the whole study: Clinical and demographic metadata were provided uncurated, with the amount varying by source and participant.

The V end loses 4 bases and the J end loses 0 bases, and a stretch of 7 bases separates them. From cysteine to phenylalanine, the CDR3 is 14 amino acids long. The read is trimmed to its CDR3 DNA, 42 bases read in frame from base 1. The germline V gene gives CDR1 as SGHRS and CDR2 as YFSETQ. Whole blood was collected in K2EDTA tubes by collaborating institutions according to the institutions' own protocols. For TCRbeta analysis, collaborator samples were shipped as frozen whole blood, as isolated PBMCs, or as DNA extracted from either sample type. A remark on this clone: Its antigen is not yet known. It has no much larger one-base neighbor in the sample; base qualities were not kept.

The immunoSEQ Assay, a bias-controlled multiplex PCR, was used to amplify TCRbeta CDR3 regions from genomic DNA. In the source study's methods: The number of nucleated cells in each sample was estimated by amplification of reference gene primers within the assay. Sequence reads were collapsed and filtered to measure the absolute abundance of every unique TCRbeta CDR3 rearrangement. Productive Simpson clonality was computed per sample as the square root of Simpson's diversity index over productive rearrangements. What TCRdb holds here is the immuneACCESS table cut down to in-frame rearrangements. Part of the clones is not present; checked against another copy, under half of the missing clones reflect an unresolved V gene, and the others are unexplained. The V and J calls and the clone size are those of that table, but D and trimming were determined from the DNA. The sample table shows some 35,000 clones, and around 82% are seen once. The ten largest make up approximately 3.3% of the sample.

The sequence links TRBV5-1 to TRBJ1-4, with an unclear D gene assignment. The clonotype originates from a man aged 50 to 59 with acute or convalescent COVID-19. The sample consisted of peripheral blood. The DNA reads as follows: TGCGCCAGCAGCCCGGTCTCAACTAATGAAAAACTGTTTTTT. Protein translation: CASSPVSTNEKLFF.